This TCR beta chain came from a study of cytomegalovirus exposure and HLA in healthy donors. Study-wide points: A later analysis revealed that TCR association rates differed between HLA loci, peaking at DRB1 and bottoming out at HLA-C. For most TCR beta V segments, an earlier analysis put the productive rate at about 87% or about 30% of the time. When a later analysis was performed, an Asian-associated ancestry cluster reportedly had fewer N-insertions than the roughly 640-donor mean. A later analysis reported that several of the most significant clusters appeared to be linked to common viral pathogens, among them Epstein-Barr virus.

Primers: 60 Vbeta forward and 13 Jbeta reverse. Here immunoSEQ multiplex PCR was the method, and the copy in TCRdb shows in-frame clones only, minus some. The data contain some 130,000 clones, about 80% of them seen just once; the ten biggest clones take up around 3%. Losses at the gene ends were 6 bases for V and 3 bases for J; bases not matched to a gene: 6. The CDR3 length is 15 residues. CDR1 is KGHSH and CDR2 is LQKENI in the germline V gene. This clone was recorded a few times. Its specificity is not known. The chain recombines TRBV18 with TRBJ2-7; TRBD1 agrees at 12 bases. The clonotype was recovered from a male donor in good health and CMV-seronegative. Sequencing was performed on PBMCs. The CDR3 DNA reads as TGTGCCAGCTCTCTCGGGACAGGGGGCCTCTACGAGCAGTACTTC. It translates to CASSLGTGGLYEQYF.